A selection of T cell receptor beta chains follows, all from one sample in a study of cytomegalovirus exposure and HLA in healthy donors. Measured with immunoSEQ multiplex PCR; TCRdb has only the in-frame clones, and not every one. In the table there are about 80,000 clones, approximately 60% of which are singletons. The sample taken for sequencing was PBMCs. The receptors stem from a male donor in good health and CMV-seropositive. Each CDR3 is given with its conserved first and last residue. The D gene is left open where the match is weak.

TRBV29-1	TRBD2	TRBJ2-5	CSVSSGSSAAQYF
TRBV7-6	TRBD1	TRBJ1-4	CASSSSTGNEKLFF
TRBV18	-	TRBJ2-3	CASSPERGLGDTQYF
TRBV7-2	-	TRBJ2-2	CASSSGRGGELFF
TRBV1	-	TRBJ2-2	CTSSRAGGQNTGELFF
TRBV7-6	-	TRBJ1-5	CASSSLAGGSNQPQHF
TRBV7-2	TRBD1	TRBJ2-5	CASSLNRGRGTQYF
TRBV19	TRBD2	TRBJ2-5	CASSMGGNPPETQYF
TRBV28	-	TRBJ2-6	CASSLTGTGANVLTF
TRBV7-6	TRBD1	TRBJ2-2	CASSITTGGANTGELFF
TRBV7-3	-	TRBJ1-5	CASSSGDNQPQHF
TRBV5-1	-	TRBJ1-6	CASTATGSLHSPLHF
TRBV4-2	-	TRBJ1-4	CASSLGGTNEKLFF
TRBV7-9	-	TRBJ2-5	CASSPSPRQETQYF
TRBV14	TRBD1	TRBJ2-5	CASSHFDRGWGETQYF
TRBV18	TRBD1	TRBJ1-5	CASSPQQGGYGQPQHF
TRBV5-6	-	TRBJ2-2	CASSLDRRGTGELFF
TRBV30	-	TRBJ2-7	CAWSLGPTEPEQYF
TRBV5-1	-	TRBJ1-1	CASSLEGAEAFF
TRBV27	TRBD1	TRBJ1-5	CASGQGAGQPQHF
TRBV5-6	-	TRBJ2-7	CASSLGGEAYEQYF
TRBV7-2	-	TRBJ1-1	CASTPPWQGSAFF
TRBV18	TRBD1	TRBJ1-5	CASSNGQAGNQPQHF
TRBV6-5	-	TRBJ2-7	CASSSAGGGEQYF
TRBV19	-	TRBJ2-3	CASRRADTQYF
TRBV6-1	-	TRBJ2-7	CASSSYSPGAYEQYF
TRBV5-4	TRBD2	TRBJ2-1	CASSSPGLLYNEQFF
TRBV7-6	-	TRBJ2-3	CASSPERGTDTQYF
TRBV30	-	TRBJ2-6	CAWSGSSGANVLTF
TRBV19	-	TRBJ2-7	CASSTPAGASYEQYF
TRBV19	-	TRBJ2-3	CASRLNREDTQYF
TRBV5-6	-	TRBJ2-2	CASSLSAGELFF
TRBV12-5	-	TRBJ2-2	CASGLGLPNTGELFF
TRBV6-5	TRBD1	TRBJ1-3	CASRTTGGGGNTIYF
TRBV11-2	-	TRBJ1-4	CASSLYYREGEKLFF
TRBV5-1	TRBD2	TRBJ2-2	CASSAPGTSGGRGSTGELFF
TRBV9	TRBD1	TRBJ1-1	CASSVGDSMNTEAFF
TRBV7-2	TRBD1	TRBJ1-2	CASSLAGGGYGYTF
TRBV25-1	TRBD1	TRBJ2-7	CASSEYGTGGLHEQYF
TRBV19	-	TRBJ1-2	CASSTRGGQNYGYTF
TRBV6-1	TRBD1	TRBJ1-2	CASSEGQGRGYGYTF
TRBV6-5	-	TRBJ1-2	CASSTRVNYGYTF
TRBV27	-	TRBJ2-7	CASSTRTGLSYEQYF
TRBV5-1	-	TRBJ2-3	CASTNGATYTDTQYF
TRBV25-1	-	TRBJ2-7	CASSGTSSYEQYF
TRBV18	-	TRBJ1-3	CASSPDSSGNTIYF
TRBV28	TRBD1	TRBJ1-2	CASEPDRGEAGYTF
TRBV5-4	-	TRBJ1-1	CASSLAGENTEAFF
TRBV11-2	-	TRBJ2-1	CASSLGFLYNEQFF
TRBV9	-	TRBJ2-1	CASSVAPRLNNEQFF
TRBV5-4	TRBD1	TRBJ1-2	CASSLPTGTEGYTF
TRBV9	-	TRBJ2-3	CASSVSMGRGDTQYF
TRBV7-2	-	TRBJ2-7	CASSLARRGGEQYF
TRBV10-3	-	TRBJ1-3	CAITSTAGNTIYF
TRBV9	-	TRBJ2-7	CASSVRPGEQYF
TRBV14	TRBD1	TRBJ2-5	CASSQGDRAGETQYF
TRBV29-1	-	TRBJ1-4	CSVEVGTTNEKLFF
TRBV4-3	TRBD2	TRBJ2-1	CASSPLAGEFYNEQFF
TRBV29-1	-	TRBJ2-5	CSVASGEETQYF
TRBV5-1	TRBD1	TRBJ2-3	CASSLGQGKDTQYF